This T cell receptor (beta chain) came from a study of blood T cell repertoires in COVID-19 (dated by TCRdb to the early 2020s). Background on the whole study: Samples covering the acute and convalescent phases of COVID-19 were provided by collaborators in the United States, Italy and Spain. Samples came from the ongoing ImmuneRACE study (first 160 participants) plus 1,254 subjects from 6 global collaborators. HLA class I and class II types, where available, came from metadata supplied by the sample provider rather than from assay-based typing. The prospective study material was composed of cDNA or gDNA derived from T cells, B-cell-depleted T cells, or PBMCs. Subjects who had been exposed to COVID-19, were actively infected with it, or had recovered from it provided the deeply sampled blood TCRbeta repertoires that made up the dataset. Nearly every sample came with metadata listing a de-identified subject ID, COVID-19 status, age in years and sex. The repertoires were released in a freely available public database intended as a resource for research on the immune response to SARS-CoV-2.

The immunoSEQ Assay, a bias-controlled multiplex PCR, was used to amplify TCRbeta CDR3 regions from genomic DNA. The authors' pipeline ran thus. The number of nucleated cells in each sample was estimated from the amplification of reference gene primers within the assay. To quantify the absolute abundance of each unique TCRbeta CDR3 rearrangement, sequence reads were collapsed and filtered. Productive Simpson clonality was computed per sample as the square root of Simpson's diversity index over productive rearrangements. TCRdb took this table from immuneACCESS and kept in-frame rearrangements with V and J called. Such tables lack part of the clones; where checked against another copy, unresolved V genes explain under half of the gap, and the rest is unexplained. The DNA gave D and trimming, while V, J and clone size come from that table. This sample lists more than 55,000 clones; 70% to 85% were detected once. Clones ranked in the top ten supply approximately 30% of the sample.

This clone showed up just a few times. It has no known antigen specificity. Base qualities are not provided; no much larger clone lies one nucleotide away. On the study overall, not on this receptor specifically: The amount of clinical and demographic metadata varied by source and participant and was provided uncurated.

Whole blood was collected in K2EDTA tubes by collaborating institutions according to the institutions' own protocols. Collaborator samples were shipped for TCRbeta analysis as frozen whole blood, isolated PBMCs, or DNA extracted from either sample type. There are 14 amino acids in the CDR3, from cysteine to phenylalanine inclusive. Kept here is only the CDR3 DNA, which spans 42 bases and is read in frame from base 1. The germline V gene (reference sequence) sets CDR1 to SEHNR and CDR2 to FQNEAQ. V gives up 3 bases and J gives up 6 bases, and the segment between their germline ends measures 15 bases.

The chain links TRBV7-9 with TRBJ2-7; a weak D assignment points to TRBD2 (5 bases agree). The material sequenced was peripheral blood. The clonotype comes from a human donor in a cohort sampled during active COVID-19. The DNA sequence follows: TGTGCCAGCAGCTTGAGGGCTAGGGCTCTCGAGCAGTACTTC. It is translated as CASSLRARALEQYF.